Shown below are 9 T cell receptor beta chains from a single sample sequenced in a study of OX40 agonist ivuxolimab in advanced cancers. The assay was immunoSEQ multiplex PCR, and TCRdb's table has in-frame clones only and misses some. This table holds roughly 80,000 clones, 84% found once. The sequencing used CD4+ or CD8+ T cells sorted from blood, collected in a trial of the OX40 agonist ivuxolimab. Receptors were obtained from an adult with an advanced solid tumor such as melanoma, head and neck, liver or kidney cancer.

The CDR3 loop reads CASSVSLARNEKLFF. CDR3 coding DNA: TGTGCCAGTAGTGTCTCATTAGCACGTAATGAAAAACTGTTTTTT. This chain connects TRBV19 to TRBJ1-4; no definite D call. The CDR3 is 15 residues long. CDR1 LNHDA and CDR2 SQIVND come from the germline V gene (reference sequence). V lost 5 bases, J lost 4 bases, and 14 bases lay in between.

The genes are TRBV10-3 and TRBJ2-5, with D hard to call. The CDR3 length is 14 residues. Germline CDR1 and CDR2: ENHRY and SYGVKD. V lost 4 bases to trimming and J lost 0 bases, with 9 bases between them. The CDR3: CAISAPGNQETQYF. CDR3 nucleotides: TGTGCCATCAGTGCCCCAGGAAACCAAGAGACCCAGTACTTC.

There are a few counts of this clone. This chain uses TRBV7-8 with TRBJ1-2; D not resolved. This CDR3 spans 16 amino acids. V lost 3 bases, J lost 0 bases, and 14 bases lay in between. Germline-derived CDR1 and CDR2 are SGHVS and FQNEAQ. CDR3 sequence reads: CASSLTQYLANYGYTF. CDR3 in DNA: TGTGCCAGCAGCTTGACACAGTACCTAGCTAACTATGGCTACACCTTC.

The rearrangement uses TRBV7-2 and TRBJ1-1; TRBD1 matches at 10 bases. This CDR3 region has 13 residues. Per the germline V gene, CDR1 is SGHTA and CDR2 is FQGNSA. V trimming: 5 bases; J trimming: 9 bases; junction bases outside the gene matches: 6. CDR3 region: CASSQGQGIKAFF. CDR3 bases: TGTGCCAGCAGCCAGGGACAGGGGATCAAAGCTTTCTTT. Complete variable domain (other parts from reference TRBV7-2 and TRBJ1-1): GAGVSQSPSNKVTEKGKDVELRCDPISGHTALYWYRQSLGQGLEFLIYFQGNSAPDKSGLPSDRFSAERTGGSVSTLTIQRTQQEDSAVYLCASSQGQGIKAFFGQGTRLTVV.

In nucleotides, the CDR3 is TGCGCCAGCAGCCAAGGGGTGGGTGGGATTGTGACAGATACGCAGTATTTT. Encoded protein: CASSQGVGGIVTDTQYF. This chain uses TRBV4-1 with TRBJ2-3; D gene ambiguous. CDR1 is MGHRA and CDR2 is YSYEKL in the germline V gene. This CDR3 contains 17 residues. V was cut by 1 base and J by 3 bases, with 17 bases left in between.

The chain links TRBV28 to TRBJ2-7, with no clear D. The V gene's germline CDR1 is MDHEN and CDR2 SYDVKM. CDR3 length equals 14 residues. The DNA for the CDR3 is TGTGCCAGCAGTCCCCATCATCATATCTACGAGCTGTACGTC. Its translation is CASSPHHHIYELYV.

This sequence joins TRBV28 and TRBJ2-3; 10 bases fit TRBD1. J lost 2 bases, V lost 2 bases, and 7 bases had no gene match. The CDR3 spans 17 residues. Germline V gene lookup returns CDR1 MDHEN and CDR2 SYDVKM. The CDR3 loop is CASSLPPGQGITDTQYF. The CDR3 region has the DNA TGTGCCAGCAGTTTACCTCCGGGACAGGGGATCACAGATACGCAGTATTTT.

The chain uses TRBV27 and TRBJ2-7; D is undetermined. This CDR3 has 15 amino acids. The germline V gene has CDR1 MNHEY and CDR2 SMNVEV (reference sequence). V lost 5 bases and J lost 0, with 14 bases in between. CDR3 DNA: TGTGCCAGCAGTCCCCCCGGTTCGCCCTCCTACGAGCAGTACTTC. Its protein product is CASSPPGSPSYEQYF.

The genes are TRBV6-5 and TRBJ1-2; D unclear. Trimming took 5 bases from V and 0 from J, leaving 4 bases between them. The length of the CDR3 is 12 residues. Germline CDR1 and CDR2: MNHEY and SVGAGI. In DNA form, the CDR3 reads TGTGCCAGCAGTCCAGCTAACTATGGCTACACCTTC. Protein product: CASSPANYGYTF.